A single T cell receptor beta chain is shown here with its context. What it binds is unknown. Trimming cost V 4 bases and J 5 bases; bases outside gene matches: 2. The germline V gene encodes CDR1 MNHEY and CDR2 SVGAGI. The CDR3 is 14 residues long. This record belongs to a study of OX40 agonist ivuxolimab in advanced cancers. Broader study findings: Partly responding patients at 0.1-3.0 mg/kg showed some of the smallest clonal expansion. There was clonal expansion of CD4+ and CD8+ blood T cells by week 6 at 0.1 to 3.0 mg/kg. Normalized T-cell clonal expansion was also low in a subset of nonresponders.

TCRdb keeps only in-frame clones here, not all; method: immunoSEQ multiplex PCR. The sample contains 50,000 to 75,000 clones, about four fifths of which appear only once. With baseline, cycle 4 day 1, and cycle 7 day 1 as timepoints, blood was sampled. Sequenced here: CD4+ or CD8+ T cells sorted from blood, sampled in a trial of the OX40 agonist ivuxolimab. The TCR was taken from an adult with an advanced solid tumor such as melanoma, head and neck, liver or kidney cancer. The chain uses TRBV6-5 and TRBJ1-5; 10 bases fit TRBD1. The CDR3 coding sequence is TGTGCCAGCAGTTCAGGACAGGGGGATCAGCCCCAGCATTTT. Its protein is CASSSGQGDQPQHF.